The rows below give T cell receptor beta chains drawn from one sample of a study of memory CD4+ T cells and cytomegalovirus serostatus. The table came from immunoSEQ multiplex PCR; TCRdb's copy has only in-frame clones and leaves some out. Here the sample spans around 30,000 clones, roughly 80% being singletons. The sample consisted of memory CD4+ T cells from blood. These receptors all stem from an adult in good health and CMV-seronegative. Some clones in this sample may be carry-over from other donors' samples. Each CDR3 is given with its conserved first and last residue. D genes are given only for firm matches. A row's size may be missing; if present it is once, few, many or a size class.

d_call j_call v_call clone_size cdr3_aa
TRBD1 TRBJ2-3 TRBV2 . CASSESGQGGTDTQYF
TRBD1 TRBJ2-6 TRBV19 . CASSTLDPLGQGISGANVLTF
. TRBJ1-1 TRBV15 few CATSGGRGFDTEAFF
. TRBJ1-5 TRBV21-1 . CASSLRGGYSNQPQHF
. TRBJ2-3 TRBV10-1 . CASSAGGGNTDTQYF
. TRBJ1-3 TRBV9 . CASSVGVGSGNTIYF
. TRBJ1-1 TRBV27 . CASSFVGVGINTEAFF
. TRBJ2-7 TRBV2 . CASVLTAGYEQYF
. TRBJ1-1 TRBV2 . CASIYGNTEAFF
. TRBJ1-6 TRBV6-5 . CASSSTRGSPLHF
. TRBJ2-3 TRBV5-6 . CASSWGLRTSTDTQYF
. TRBJ1-5 TRBV19 few CASSMRGVGNQPQHF
. TRBJ2-5 TRBV7-3 . CASSPPGVETQYF
TRBD1 TRBJ2-7 TRBV28 . CASSGTEPLRVQYF
. TRBJ1-3 TRBV19 medium-sized CASSMPGLGNTIYF
TRBD1 TRBJ1-2 TRBV28 once CASSPQGARNYGYTF
. TRBJ1-2 TRBV11-3 few CASSRGQVYGYTF
. TRBJ1-5 TRBV6-1 once CASSGQLYSNQPQHF
TRBD1 TRBJ2-7 TRBV7-6 . CASSFGTGGSYEQYF
. TRBJ2-7 TRBV2 . CASSDSVEEQYF
. TRBJ1-1 TRBV6-5 few CATTGHTEAFF
TRBD1 TRBJ2-4 TRBV5-1 . CASSLDPRQGQNIQYF
TRBD1 TRBJ2-3 TRBV7-9 . CASSSGQGRVTDTQYF
. TRBJ1-1 TRBV7-2 . CASSLGRHLNTEAFF
. TRBJ1-4 TRBV10-3 . CATGWGKDEKLFF
TRBD1 TRBJ2-7 TRBV11-2 . CASSLIGQGDSYEQYF
. TRBJ1-6 TRBV6-1 . CASSDRSGTYNSPLHF
. TRBJ2-5 TRBV5-4 few CASSRGLGKETQYF
. TRBJ2-7 TRBV7-9 . CASSGGGAEFYEQYF
. TRBJ1-5 TRBV27 . CASRRRGEISNQPQHF
. TRBJ1-1 TRBV30 . CAWSRRGLSWAFF
. TRBJ2-6 TRBV9 medium-sized CASSLGESSGANVLTF
. TRBJ1-3 TRBV4-1 . CASSQMGIDRRGNTIYF
. TRBJ1-6 TRBV5-1 . CASSLDPSKGSPLHF
. TRBJ1-4 TRBV6-5 . CASSYAGRENEKLFF
TRBD2 TRBJ2-2 TRBV27 . CASSPGTSGTGELFF
. TRBJ2-1 TRBV7-3 . CASRPKPLGAVHNEQFF
. TRBJ2-2 TRBV9 . CASSPRGDPGTGELFF
. TRBJ2-5 TRBV30 . CAWSVQGTETQYF
. TRBJ1-1 TRBV5-1 . CASSLGVIPQGANTEAFF
. TRBJ2-2 TRBV10-3 . CATMGGGDTGELFF